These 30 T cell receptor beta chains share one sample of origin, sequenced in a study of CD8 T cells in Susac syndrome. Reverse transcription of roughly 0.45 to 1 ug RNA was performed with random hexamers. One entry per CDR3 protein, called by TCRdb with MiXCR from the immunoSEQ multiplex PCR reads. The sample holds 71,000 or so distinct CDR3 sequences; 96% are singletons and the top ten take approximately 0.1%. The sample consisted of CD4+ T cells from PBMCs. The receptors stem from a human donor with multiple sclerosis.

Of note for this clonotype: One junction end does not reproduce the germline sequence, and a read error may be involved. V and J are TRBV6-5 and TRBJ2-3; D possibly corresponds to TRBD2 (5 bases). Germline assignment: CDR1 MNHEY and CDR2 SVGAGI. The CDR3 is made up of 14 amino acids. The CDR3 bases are TGTGCCAGCAGTCACTCGGGGAACACAGATACGCAGTATTTT. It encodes CASSHSGNTDTQYF.

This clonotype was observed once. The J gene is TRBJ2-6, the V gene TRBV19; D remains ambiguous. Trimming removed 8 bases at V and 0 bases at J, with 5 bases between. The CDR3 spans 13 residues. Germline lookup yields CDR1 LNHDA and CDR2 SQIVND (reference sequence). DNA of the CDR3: TGTGCCAGTGCTCTCTCTGGGGCCAACGTCCTGACTTTC. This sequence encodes CASALSGANVLTF.

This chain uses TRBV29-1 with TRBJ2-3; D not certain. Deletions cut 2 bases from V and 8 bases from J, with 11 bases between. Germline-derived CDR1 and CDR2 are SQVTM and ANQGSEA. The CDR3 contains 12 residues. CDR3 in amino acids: CSVETEGPTQYF. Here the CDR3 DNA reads TGCAGCGTTGAAACCGAAGGCCCTACGCAGTATTTT.

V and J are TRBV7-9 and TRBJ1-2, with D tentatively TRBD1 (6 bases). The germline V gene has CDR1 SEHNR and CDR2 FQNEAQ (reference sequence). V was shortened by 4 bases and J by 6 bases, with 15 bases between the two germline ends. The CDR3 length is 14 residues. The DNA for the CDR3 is TGTGCCAGCAGCTCCGGGGGCCAGAAGGATGGCTACACCTTC. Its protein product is CASSSGGQKDGYTF.

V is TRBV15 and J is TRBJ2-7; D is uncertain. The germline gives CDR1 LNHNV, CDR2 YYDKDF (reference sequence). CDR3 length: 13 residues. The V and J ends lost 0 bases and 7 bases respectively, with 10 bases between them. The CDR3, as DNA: TGTGCCACCAGCAGAGACTCCGGTCGGGAGCAGTACTTC. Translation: CATSRDSGREQYF.

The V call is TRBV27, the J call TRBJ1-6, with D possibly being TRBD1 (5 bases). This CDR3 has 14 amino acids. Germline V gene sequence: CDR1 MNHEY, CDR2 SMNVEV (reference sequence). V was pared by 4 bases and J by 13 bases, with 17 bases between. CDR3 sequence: CASSSTGPDLPLHF. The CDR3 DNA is TGTGCCAGCAGTTCCACGGGACCTGATCTCCCCCTCCACTTT.

The CDR3, as DNA: TGCAGCGTTGGCGGGGGAGCGGGAAACACCATATATTTT. Residues: CSVGGGAGNTIYF. The chain uses TRBV29-1 and TRBJ1-3, with TRBD1 as a possible D gene (5 bases). The CDR3 length is 13 residues. V was clipped by 4 bases and J by 4 bases, with 11 bases between them. Germline V gene lookup returns CDR1 SQVTM and CDR2 ANQGSEA.

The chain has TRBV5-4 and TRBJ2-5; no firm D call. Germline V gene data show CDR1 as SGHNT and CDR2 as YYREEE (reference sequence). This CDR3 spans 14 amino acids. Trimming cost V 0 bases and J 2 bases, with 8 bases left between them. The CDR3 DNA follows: TGTGCCAGCAGCTTGGCTGTGGGGCAAGAGACCCAGTACTTC. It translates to CASSLAVGQETQYF.

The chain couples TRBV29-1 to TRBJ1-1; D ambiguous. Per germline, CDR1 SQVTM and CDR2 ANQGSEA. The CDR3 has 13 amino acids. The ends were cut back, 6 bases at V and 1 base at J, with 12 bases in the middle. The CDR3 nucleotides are TGCAGCGTCGCGCCCGAGAAGAACACTGAAGCTTTCTTT. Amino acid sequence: CSVAPEKNTEAFF.

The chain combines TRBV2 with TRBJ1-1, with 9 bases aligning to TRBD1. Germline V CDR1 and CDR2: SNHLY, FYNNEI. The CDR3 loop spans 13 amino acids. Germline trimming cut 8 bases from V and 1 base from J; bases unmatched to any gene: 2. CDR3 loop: CASGGQGNTEAFF. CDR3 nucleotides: TGTGCCAGCGGGGGACAGGGGAACACTGAAGCTTTCTTT.

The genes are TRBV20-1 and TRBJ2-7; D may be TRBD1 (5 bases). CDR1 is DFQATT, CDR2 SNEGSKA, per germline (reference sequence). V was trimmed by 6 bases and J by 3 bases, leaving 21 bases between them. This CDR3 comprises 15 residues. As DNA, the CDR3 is TGCAGTGCAGCTAAGGGGCCCCCACTACTCTACGAGCAGTACTTC. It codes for CSAAKGPPLLYEQYF.

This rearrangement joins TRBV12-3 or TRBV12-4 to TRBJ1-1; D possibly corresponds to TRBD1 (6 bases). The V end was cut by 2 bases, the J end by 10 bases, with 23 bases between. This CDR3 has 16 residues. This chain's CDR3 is CASSLRGGRQASGAFF. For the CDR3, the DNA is TGTGCCAGCAGTTTAAGGGGGGGCAGGCAAGCATCAGGAGCTTTCTTT.

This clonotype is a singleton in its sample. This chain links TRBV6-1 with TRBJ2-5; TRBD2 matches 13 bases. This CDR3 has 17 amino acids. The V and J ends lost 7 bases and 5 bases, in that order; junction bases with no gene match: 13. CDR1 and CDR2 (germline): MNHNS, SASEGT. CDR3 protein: CASTRQGTSGDGETQYF. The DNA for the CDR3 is TGTGCCAGCACCAGACAGGGGACTAGCGGGGATGGCGAGACCCAGTACTTC.

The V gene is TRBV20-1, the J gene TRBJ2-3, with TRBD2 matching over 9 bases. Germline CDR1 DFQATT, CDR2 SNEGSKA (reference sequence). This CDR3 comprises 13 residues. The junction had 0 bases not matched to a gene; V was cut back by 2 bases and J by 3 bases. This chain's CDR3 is CSARLAGTDTQYF. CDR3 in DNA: TGCAGTGCTAGACTAGCGGGGACAGATACGCAGTATTTT.

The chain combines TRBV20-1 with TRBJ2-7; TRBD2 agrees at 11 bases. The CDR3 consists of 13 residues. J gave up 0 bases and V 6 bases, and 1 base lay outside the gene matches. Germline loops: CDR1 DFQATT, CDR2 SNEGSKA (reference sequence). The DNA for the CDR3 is TGCAGTGCCGGGACTAGCGGCTCCTACGAGCAGTACTTC. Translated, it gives CSAGTSGSYEQYF.

The CDR3 loop reads CASSRRTGAADGELFF. DNA of the CDR3: TGTGCCAGCAGCAGGAGGACAGGGGCGGCCGACGGGGAGCTGTTTTTT. The chain links TRBV7-2 to TRBJ2-2; 9 nucleotides match TRBD1. The CDR3 loop spans 16 amino acids. Germline CDR1 reads SGHTA; CDR2 reads FQGNSA. After removal of 5 bases from V and 7 bases from J, the junction contained 11 bases not matched to a gene.

CDR3 nucleotide sequence: TGTGCCTGGAGTGGGCAGGTGGACACCGGGGAGCTGTTTTTT. It specifies CAWSGQVDTGELFF. The J gene is TRBJ2-2, the V gene TRBV30; D ambiguous. Germline assignment: CDR1 GTSNPN and CDR2 SVGIG (reference sequence). V lost 1 base and J 3 bases, leaving 9 bases between the germline ends. The CDR3 length is 14 residues.

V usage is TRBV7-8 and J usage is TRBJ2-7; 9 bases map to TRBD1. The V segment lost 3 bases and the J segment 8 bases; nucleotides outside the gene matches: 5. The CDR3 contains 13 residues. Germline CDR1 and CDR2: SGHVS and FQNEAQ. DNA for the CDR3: TGTGCCAGCAGCTTCGCGGGACAGGGAAAGCAGTACTTC. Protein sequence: CASSFAGQGKQYF.

CDR3 DNA: TGTGCCAGCAGTGAACAGAGCTACGAGCAGTACTTC. It encodes CASSEQSYEQYF. V and J are TRBV2 and TRBJ2-7; D unresolved. CDR1 and CDR2 (germline): SNHLY, FYNNEI. V was cut by 2 bases and J by 3 bases, with 5 bases left in between. The CDR3 runs to 12 residues.

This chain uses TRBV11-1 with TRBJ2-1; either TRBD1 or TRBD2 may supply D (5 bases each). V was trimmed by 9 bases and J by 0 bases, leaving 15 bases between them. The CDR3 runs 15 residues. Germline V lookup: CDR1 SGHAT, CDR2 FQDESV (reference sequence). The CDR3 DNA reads TGTGCCAGTGGGGACCGGCGAAGCTCCTACAATGAGCAGTTCTTC. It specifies CASGDRRSSYNEQFF. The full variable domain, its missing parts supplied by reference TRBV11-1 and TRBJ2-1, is EAEVAQSPRYKITEKSQAVAFWCDPISGHATLYWYRQILGQGPELLVQFQDESVVDDSQLPKDRFSAERLKGVDSTLKIQPAELGDSAMYLCASGDRRSSYNEQFFGPGTRLTVL.

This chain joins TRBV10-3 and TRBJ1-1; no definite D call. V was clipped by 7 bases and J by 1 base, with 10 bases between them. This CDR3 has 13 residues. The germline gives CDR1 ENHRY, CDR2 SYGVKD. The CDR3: CAINGRENTEAFF. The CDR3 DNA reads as TGTGCCATCAACGGCCGAGAGAACACTGAAGCTTTCTTT.

The chain's CDR3 is CASKFQASLGTDTQYF. The CDR3 DNA reads as TGCGCCAGCAAATTTCAGGCGAGTTTGGGCACAGATACGCAGTATTTT. This chain connects TRBV4-1 to TRBJ2-3; D gene uncertain. The germline gives CDR1 MGHRA, CDR2 YSYEKL. The V and J ends lost 7 bases and 1 base respectively, with 18 bases between them. The CDR3 is 16 amino acids.

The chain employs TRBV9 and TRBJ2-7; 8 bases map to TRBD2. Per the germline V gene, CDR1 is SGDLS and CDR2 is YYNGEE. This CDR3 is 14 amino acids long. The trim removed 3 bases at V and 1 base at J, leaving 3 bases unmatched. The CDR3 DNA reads TGTGCCAGCAGCGCCGGGACTAGATCCTACGAGCAGTACTTC. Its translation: CASSAGTRSYEQYF.

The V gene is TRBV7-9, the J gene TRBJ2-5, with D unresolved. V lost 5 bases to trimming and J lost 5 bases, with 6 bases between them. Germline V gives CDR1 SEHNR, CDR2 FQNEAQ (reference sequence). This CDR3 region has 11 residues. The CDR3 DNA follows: TGTGCCAGCAGCGTCCTTGAGACCCAGTACTTC. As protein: CASSVLETQYF.

This CDR3 reads CASSYWGQGKTEAFF. CDR3 DNA sequence: TGTGCCAGCAGTTACTGGGGACAGGGAAAGACTGAAGCTTTCTTT. The V gene is TRBV6-5, the J gene TRBJ1-1; TRBD1 matches 9 bases. CDR3 length: 15 residues. Germline loops: CDR1 MNHEY, CDR2 SVGAGI. The ends lost 1 base at V and 5 bases at J; junction bases unmatched: 5.

The CDR3 loop reads CASSIGLGWKNNTGELFF. The CDR3 bases are TGTGCCAGTAGTATTGGCCTGGGGTGGAAGAATAACACCGGGGAGCTGTTTTTT. The chain uses TRBV19 and TRBJ2-2, with D unclear. Trimming removed 3 bases at V and 2 bases at J, with 19 bases between. Germline lookup yields CDR1 LNHDA and CDR2 SQIVND (reference sequence). The CDR3 is 18 amino acids. Filled out from reference TRBV19 and TRBJ2-2, the complete variable domain reads DGGITQSPKYLFRKEGQNVTLSCEQNLNHDAMYWYRQDPGQGLRLIYYSQIVNDFQKGDIAEGYSVSREKKESFPLTVTSAQKNPTAFYLCASSIGLGWKNNTGELFFGEGSRLTVL.

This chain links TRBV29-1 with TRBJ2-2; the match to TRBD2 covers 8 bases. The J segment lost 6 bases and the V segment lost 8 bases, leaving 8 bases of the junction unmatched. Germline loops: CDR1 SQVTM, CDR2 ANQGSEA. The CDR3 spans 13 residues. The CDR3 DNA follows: TGCAGCTCTCGGGGGGGGTCAGCCGGGGAGCTGTTTTTT. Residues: CSSRGGSAGELFF.

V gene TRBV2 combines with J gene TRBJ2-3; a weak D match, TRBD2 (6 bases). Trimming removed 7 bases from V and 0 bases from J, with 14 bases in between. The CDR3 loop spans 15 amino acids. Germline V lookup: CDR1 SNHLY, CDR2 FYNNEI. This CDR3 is CASTRDGRSTDTQYF. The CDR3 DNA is TGTGCCAGCACCCGGGACGGGAGAAGCACAGATACGCAGTATTTT.

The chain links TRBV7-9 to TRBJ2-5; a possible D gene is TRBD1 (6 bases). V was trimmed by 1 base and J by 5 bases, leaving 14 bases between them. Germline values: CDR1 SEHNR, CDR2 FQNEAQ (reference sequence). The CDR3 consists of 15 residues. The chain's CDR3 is CASSLVPGGAETQYF. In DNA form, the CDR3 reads TGTGCCAGCAGCTTAGTTCCTGGGGGCGCCGAGACCCAGTACTTC.

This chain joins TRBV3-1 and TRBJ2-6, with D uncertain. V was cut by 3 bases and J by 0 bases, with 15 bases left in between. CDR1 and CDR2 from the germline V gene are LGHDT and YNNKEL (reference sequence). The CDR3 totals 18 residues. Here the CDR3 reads CASSQTGRARSGANVLTF. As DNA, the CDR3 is TGTGCCAGCAGCCAGACCGGACGGGCCCGCTCTGGGGCCAACGTCCTGACTTTC. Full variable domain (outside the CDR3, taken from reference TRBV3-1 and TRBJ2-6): DTAVSQTPKYLVTQMGNDKSIKCEQNLGHDTMYWYKQDSKKFLKIMFSYNNKELIINETVPNRFSPKSPDKAHLNLHINSLELGDSAVYFCASSQTGRARSGANVLTFGAGSRLTVL.